These T cell receptor beta chains were read from a single sample in a study of blood T cell repertoires in COVID-19. The data were produced by immunoSEQ multiplex PCR, yet TCRdb's version contains in-frame clones alone and is incomplete. The data contain roughly 330,000 clones, around 87% of them seen just once; the ten biggest clones take up approximately 5.3%. Sequenced input: PBMCs or T cells enriched from blood (not recorded which). These receptors all come from a woman in her 30s who had recovered from COVID-19. Both conserved end residues are part of each CDR3. Each record gives: D gene, clone size, V gene, J gene, CDR3 protein, CDR3 DNA. D genes are given only for firm matches. Rows give clone size only sometimes, using once, few, many, or a class for an expanded clone.

D: .
size: .
V: TRBV27
J: TRBJ1-2
CDR3: CASKLKPDTVYGYTF
DNA: TGTGCCAGCAAACTAAAGCCGGACACGGTCTATGGCTACACCTTC

D: .
size: .
V: TRBV4-1
J: TRBJ1-2
CDR3: CASSQDYSGPTF
DNA: TGCGCCAGCAGCCAAGATTACTCAGGTCCAACCTTC

D: TRBD2
size: .
V: TRBV27
J: TRBJ2-1
CDR3: CASTLRGTGTIYNEQFF
DNA: TGTGCCAGCACCCTAAGGGGAACCGGGACTATCTACAATGAGCAGTTCTTC

D: .
size: .
V: TRBV4-1
J: TRBJ1-5
CDR3: CASSQEFQLLPQHF
DNA: TGCGCCAGCAGCCAAGAATTCCAACTATTACCCCAGCATTTT

D: TRBD1
size: .
V: TRBV10-1
J: TRBJ1-1
CDR3: CASTYNGTGDLNTEAFF
DNA: TGCGCCAGCACCTATAATGGGACAGGGGATTTGAACACTGAAGCTTTCTTT

D: .
size: .
V: TRBV5-1
J: TRBJ2-1
CDR3: CASSLASSYNEQFF
DNA: TGCGCCAGCAGCTTAGCGAGCTCCTACAATGAGCAGTTCTTC

D: TRBD1
size: .
V: TRBV29-1
J: TRBJ2-5
CDR3: CSVETGGGETQYF
DNA: TGCAGCGTTGAAACAGGGGGCGGGGAGACCCAGTACTTC

D: TRBD1
size: .
V: TRBV3-1/TRBV3-2
J: TRBJ1-6
CDR3: CASSPTGNSPLHF
DNA: TGTGCCAGCAGCCCGACAGGGAATTCACCCCTCCACTTT

D: .
size: .
V: TRBV4-2
J: TRBJ1-4
CDR3: CASSQDWGVQASEKLFF
DNA: TGTGCCAGCAGCCAAGATTGGGGTGTTCAGGCTAGCGAAAAACTGTTTTTT

D: TRBD1
size: .
V: TRBV9
J: TRBJ2-1
CDR3: CASSRDRDEQFF
DNA: TGTGCCAGCAGCCGGGACAGGGATGAGCAGTTCTTC

D: TRBD2
size: .
V: TRBV7-8
J: TRBJ2-5
CDR3: CASSPKRGIQETQYF
DNA: TGTGCCAGCAGTCCGAAGCGGGGGATCCAAGAGACCCAGTACTTC

D: .
size: .
V: TRBV2
J: TRBJ2-7
CDR3: CASSELGYSSYEQYF
DNA: TGTGCCAGCAGTGAACTGGGCTATAGCTCCTACGAGCAGTACTTC

D: TRBD2
size: few
V: TRBV7-9
J: TRBJ2-3
CDR3: CASSPAGGSYPEDTQYF
DNA: TGTGCCAGCAGCCCGGCGGGCGGGAGCTACCCCGAAGATACGCAGTATTTT

D: .
size: .
V: TRBV6-5
J: TRBJ1-4
CDR3: CASDRGANEKLFF
DNA: TGTGCCAGCGATCGGGGGGCTAATGAAAAACTGTTTTTT

D: .
size: .
V: TRBV7-8
J: TRBJ2-3
CDR3: CASSLRDTQYF
DNA: TGTGCCAGCAGCTTACGAGATACGCAGTATTTT

D: .
size: .
V: TRBV11-2
J: TRBJ2-7
CDR3: CASSPRMGASDGYEQYF
DNA: TGTGCCAGCAGCCCTAGGATGGGGGCCTCGGATGGTTACGAGCAGTACTTC

D: .
size: .
V: TRBV5-4
J: TRBJ1-2
CDR3: CASSSRVGTSDRGYTF
DNA: TGTGCCAGCAGCTCCCGGGTAGGGACATCCGATCGTGGCTACACCTTC

D: .
size: .
V: TRBV5-4
J: TRBJ2-3
CDR3: CASRADSYTDTQYF
DNA: TGTGCCAGCAGGGCGGACTCTTACACAGATACGCAGTATTTT

D: .
size: .
V: TRBV20-1
J: TRBJ2-2
CDR3: CSASGDTNTGELFF
DNA: TGCAGTGCTAGTGGGGACACGAACACCGGGGAGCTGTTTTTT

D: TRBD1
size: .
V: TRBV6-5
J: TRBJ1-4
CDR3: CASSYSPQGVQLFF
DNA: TGTGCCAGCAGTTATTCACCCCAGGGGGTCCAACTGTTTTTT

D: .
size: .
V: TRBV6-1
J: TRBJ2-3
CDR3: CASSEDRGLPTDTQYF
DNA: TGTGCCAGCAGTGAAGATAGGGGACTCCCCACAGATACGCAGTATTTT

D: TRBD1
size: .
V: TRBV11-2
J: TRBJ2-7
CDR3: CASSLDRGQGSHEQYF
DNA: TGTGCCAGCAGCTTAGATAGGGGACAGGGAAGCCACGAGCAGTACTTC

D: .
size: .
V: TRBV5-1
J: TRBJ2-1
CDR3: CASSSGTGNYNEQFF
DNA: TGCGCCAGCAGCTCCGGGACTGGCAACTACAATGAGCAGTTCTTC

D: .
size: .
V: TRBV27
J: TRBJ1-2
CDR3: CASSPGGWGYGYTF
DNA: TGTGCCAGCAGTCCGGGGGGCTGGGGCTATGGCTACACCTTC

D: TRBD2
size: .
V: TRBV18
J: TRBJ2-1
CDR3: CASRTSGEYNEQFF
DNA: TGTGCCAGCCGAACTAGCGGGGAATACAATGAGCAGTTCTTC

D: .
size: .
V: TRBV27
J: TRBJ1-4
CDR3: CASSLRGATNEKLFF
DNA: TGTGCCAGCAGTCTTCGGGGGGCCACTAATGAAAAACTGTTTTTT

D: TRBD2
size: .
V: TRBV7-9
J: TRBJ2-1
CDR3: CASSPPGLASEQFF
DNA: TGTGCCAGCAGCCCACCGGGACTAGCGAGTGAGCAGTTCTTC

D: .
size: .
V: TRBV10-3
J: TRBJ2-7
CDR3: CAISDAGNPYEQYF
DNA: TGTGCCATCAGTGACGCAGGTAACCCCTACGAGCAGTACTTC

D: TRBD1
size: .
V: TRBV5-4
J: TRBJ1-1
CDR3: CASSLVQGAPNTEAFF
DNA: TGTGCCAGCAGCTTGGTTCAGGGGGCGCCGAACACTGAAGCTTTCTTT

D: .
size: .
V: TRBV2
J: TRBJ2-7
CDR3: CASVGGGQYEQYF
DNA: TGTGCCAGCGTGGGGGGGGGCCAGTACGAGCAGTACTTC

D: .
size: .
V: TRBV4-2
J: TRBJ2-1
CDR3: CASSPIFDPRIYNEQFF
DNA: TGTGCCAGCAGCCCAATATTCGATCCGCGAATCTACAATGAGCAGTTCTTC

D: TRBD1
size: .
V: TRBV6-2/TRBV6-3
J: TRBJ2-1
CDR3: CASSYLQGARIIGEQFF
DNA: TGTGCCAGCAGTTACTTGCAGGGGGCGCGGATAATTGGTGAGCAGTTCTTC

D: .
size: few
V: TRBV19
J: TRBJ1-2
CDR3: CASSIYWRAYGYTF
DNA: TGTGCCAGTAGTATCTATTGGAGGGCCTATGGCTACACCTTC

D: .
size: .
V: TRBV19
J: TRBJ2-2
CDR3: CASTQSPGANTGELFF
DNA: TGTGCCAGTACCCAGAGCCCGGGGGCGAACACCGGGGAGCTGTTTTTT

D: TRBD1
size: .
V: TRBV18
J: TRBJ2-6
CDR3: CASSNTGVGANVLTF
DNA: TGTGCCAGCTCAAATACAGGGGTTGGGGCCAACGTCCTGACTTTC

D: TRBD1
size: once
V: TRBV15
J: TRBJ2-7
CDR3: CATSRDRSGGREQYF
DNA: TGTGCCACCAGCAGAGATCGCTCAGGGGGACGCGAGCAGTACTTC

D: .
size: .
V: TRBV7-2
J: TRBJ1-4
CDR3: CASSPQRSANEKLFF
DNA: TGTGCCAGCAGCCCGCAACGTTCTGCGAATGAAAAACTGTTTTTT

D: .
size: .
V: TRBV19
J: TRBJ2-6
CDR3: CASSEGAGANVLTF
DNA: TGTGCCAGTAGTGAGGGGGCTGGGGCCAACGTCCTGACTTTC

D: .
size: .
V: TRBV7-2
J: TRBJ2-7
CDR3: CASSLSWGVAYEQYF
DNA: TGTGCCAGCAGCTTATCATGGGGGGTGGCCTACGAGCAGTACTTC

D: TRBD1
size: .
V: TRBV7-9
J: TRBJ1-1
CDR3: CASRFTGQGDTEAFF
DNA: TGTGCCAGCAGGTTCACGGGACAGGGTGATACTGAAGCTTTCTTT

D: TRBD1
size: .
V: TRBV27
J: TRBJ2-1
CDR3: CASSPHRGEQFF
DNA: TGTGCCAGCAGTCCTCACAGGGGTGAGCAGTTCTTC

D: TRBD1
size: .
V: TRBV27
J: TRBJ1-5
CDR3: CASRAGTGGTFSNQPQHF
DNA: TGTGCCAGCAGGGCCGGGACAGGGGGGACTTTTAGCAATCAGCCCCAGCATTTT

D: .
size: .
V: TRBV3-1/TRBV3-2
J: TRBJ1-2
CDR3: CASSPGRGGGYTF
DNA: TGTGCCAGCAGCCCTGGAAGGGGGGGAGGCTACACCTTC

D: .
size: .
V: TRBV7-9
J: TRBJ1-2
CDR3: CASSLAGEFYGYTF
DNA: TGTGCCAGCAGCTTAGCCGGGGAGTTCTATGGCTACACCTTC

D: TRBD2
size: .
V: TRBV5-4
J: TRBJ2-7
CDR3: CASSREGSGWTEQYF
DNA: TGTGCCAGCAGCCGGGAGGGATCGGGTTGGACAGAGCAGTACTTC

D: .
size: .
V: TRBV7-8
J: TRBJ1-3
CDR3: CASSSPQDEDTSGNTIYF
DNA: TGTGCCAGCAGCTCCCCCCAGGATGAGGACACCTCTGGAAACACCATATATTTT

D: TRBD1
size: .
V: TRBV2
J: TRBJ2-3
CDR3: CASSEGQGWDTQYF
DNA: TGTGCCAGCAGTGAAGGACAGGGGTGGGATACGCAGTATTTT

D: .
size: few
V: TRBV7-9
J: TRBJ2-3
CDR3: CASSLPLGGTDTQYF
DNA: TGTGCCAGCAGCTTACCCCTGGGAGGCACAGATACGCAGTATTTT

D: TRBD1
size: many
V: TRBV6-1
J: TRBJ1-1
CDR3: CASSDRTGLCAFF
DNA: TGTGCCAGCAGTGACCGGACAGGGCTTTGCGCTTTCTTT

D: .
size: once
V: TRBV7-2
J: TRBJ1-3
CDR3: CASGRGQISGNTIYF
DNA: TGTGCCAGCGGGCGGGGGCAAATTTCTGGAAACACCATATATTTT

D: TRBD2
size: few
V: TRBV28
J: TRBJ2-7
CDR3: CASSSPTSGSYEQYF
DNA: TGTGCCAGCAGTTCACCCACTAGCGGATCCTACGAGCAGTACTTC

D: .
size: .
V: TRBV19
J: TRBJ1-1
CDR3: CASSIVQGIGMNTEAFF
DNA: TGTGCCAGTAGTATAGTTCAGGGGATTGGAATGAACACTGAAGCTTTCTTT

D: .
size: .
V: TRBV15
J: TRBJ1-2
CDR3: CATSRDQGQGYTF
DNA: TGTGCCACCAGCAGAGATCAGGGGCAGGGCTACACCTTC